This entry describes one T cell receptor beta chain. Its matching antigen is unknown. This sample stems from a study of cytomegalovirus exposure and HLA in healthy donors. Trimming took off 6 bases at V and 6 bases at J, with 12 bases between the two ends. The CDR3 contains 14 residues. Germline V gene data show CDR1 as MNHEY and CDR2 as SMNVEV (reference sequence). Study observations and caveats: V segments that were indistinguishable, TRBV6-2 and TRBV6-3 among them, were omitted from analysis. TCR beta sequences reportedly predicted the HLA-A and HLA-B alleles of most subjects accurately.

PCR amplification relied on 60 Vbeta primers (plus 13 Jbeta primers). Clones were sequenced by immunoSEQ multiplex PCR, and TCRdb holds only the in-frame ones, with some missing. The table lists over 75,000 clones. V gene TRBV27 combines with J gene TRBJ1-6, with D possibly matching TRBD1 (6 bases). Sequences were obtained from PBMCs. This clonotype originated in a man aged 50-60 years in good health and CMV-seronegative. The CDR3 protein is CASSPGQINSPLHF. CDR3 sequence (DNA): TGTGCCAGCAGCCCGGGACAAATTAATTCACCCCTCCACTTT.